This T cell receptor (beta chain) was obtained from a study of CD8 T cells in Susac syndrome. V was cut by 0 bases and J by 2 bases, with 10 bases left in between. Per germline, CDR1 DFQATT and CDR2 SNEGSKA (reference sequence). The CDR3 contains 14 residues. An input of roughly 0.5 to 1 ug of RNA was subjected to reverse transcription using random hexamers. TCRdb redid the calling of the immunoSEQ multiplex PCR reads with MiXCR, one entry per CDR3 protein. The sample records some 200,000 distinct CDR3 sequences, roughly 96% being singletons. Bulk CD8+ and CD4+ cells came from magnetic negative isolation; CD8+ TEMRA by FACS.

This sequence originates from a human donor with multiple sclerosis. The sequenced sample was CD4+ T cells from PBMCs. This rearrangement joins TRBV20-1 to TRBJ1-2, with D unresolved. CDR3 in amino acids: CSARDPLMNYGYTF. The CDR3 nucleotides are TGCAGTGCTAGAGATCCACTGATGAACTATGGCTACACCTTC.